A selection of T cell receptor beta chains follows, all from one sample in a study of shared clonotypes between healthy human individuals. The table came from immunoSEQ multiplex PCR; TCRdb's copy has only in-frame clones and leaves some out. The repertoire holds about 710,000 clones, with just under 75% as singletons. Sequenced: memory CD4+ T cells sorted from blood. All receptors derive from a woman in her thirties in good health. CDR3s include the opening cysteine and the closing phenylalanine or tryptophan. Each record gives: clone size, D gene, J gene, V gene, CDR3 DNA, CDR3 protein. D genes are given only for firm matches. Only some rows state a clone size, as once, few, many or a class for expanded clones.

-	-	TRBJ1-5	TRBV28	TGTGCCAGCAGCCCCGGCGCAGGGTACTCCGGTCGGGGTCAGCCCCAGCATTTT	CASSPGAGYSGRGQPQHF
once	-	TRBJ1-2	TRBV5-1	TGCGCCAGCGCCCCTAATCCCGCTTCTAACTATGGCTACACCTTC	CASAPNPASNYGYTF
-	TRBD1	TRBJ2-5	TRBV5-1	TGCGCCAGCAGCTCGACAGGGCCCTCCCAAGAGACCCAGTACTTC	CASSSTGPSQETQYF
-	TRBD1	TRBJ1-1	TRBV27	TGTGCCAGCAGAAAATGGGACAGGGGGAGTACTGAAGCTTTCTTT	CASRKWDRGSTEAFF
-	TRBD2	TRBJ2-7	TRBV7-9	TGTGCCAGCAGCTTACGCAGGGAGGGGCTCGAGCAGTACTTC	CASSLRREGLEQYF
-	-	TRBJ2-1	TRBV7-2	TGTGCCAGCAGCAACCGCAGAGGCCGAGGCTCCTACAATGAGCAGTTCTTC	CASSNRRGRGSYNEQFF
many	TRBD1	TRBJ2-1	TRBV5-1	TGCGCCAGCAGCTTTACCGGGACAGGGGGCCTCAATGAGCAGTTCTTC	CASSFTGTGGLNEQFF
once	-	TRBJ1-3	TRBV7-7	TGTGCCAGCAGCTACCACAGGGACTTTAGGGGGAACGACTCTGGAAACACCATATATTTT	CASSYHRDFRGNDSGNTIYF
-	-	TRBJ2-5	TRBV6-1	TGTGCCAGCAGTGAAGGAGAGGGCGTAGCCCAGTACTTC	CASSEGEGVAQYF
-	TRBD2	TRBJ2-1	TRBV19	TGTGCCAGTAGTCTCGGGTCGGCTAGCGGGAGCGGGTGGAATGAGCAGTTCTTC	CASSLGSASGSGWNEQFF
once	TRBD1	TRBJ1-2	TRBV28	TGTGCCAGTTCTAACCGGGACAGGGGGAGGATAGGCTATGGCTACACCTTC	CASSNRDRGRIGYGYTF
few	TRBD1	TRBJ1-5	TRBV2	TGTGCCAGCAGGCCCCAGGGGGAACAGCCCCAGCATTTT	CASRPQGEQPQHF
once	TRBD1	TRBJ1-2	TRBV6-5	TGTGCCAGCAGTTCAGGGGGCGCTAGGTATGGCTACACCTTC	CASSSGGARYGYTF
-	-	TRBJ2-2	TRBV4-2	TGTGCCAGCAGCCCAGCGGATTATAACACCGGGGAGCTGTTTTTT	CASSPADYNTGELFF
few	-	TRBJ2-3	TRBV7-2	TGTGCCAGCAGCTTAGCCAGGGTGGATACGCAGTATTTT	CASSLARVDTQYF
few	TRBD2	TRBJ2-5	TRBV18	TGTGCCAGCTCCTTGGGACTACAAGAGACCCAGTACTTC	CASSLGLQETQYF
-	TRBD1	TRBJ2-7	TRBV11-2	TGTGCCAGCAGCTCCGGACAGGTAGGGAGCGAGCAGTACTTC	CASSSGQVGSEQYF
-	-	TRBJ2-1	TRBV27	TGTGCCAGCAGTTTTATCGGACAGCCAGCGTCCTACAATGAGCAGTTCTTC	CASSFIGQPASYNEQFF
-	-	TRBJ2-7	TRBV28	TGTGCCAGCACTCGGACCAAGTACGAGCAGTACTTC	CASTRTKYEQYF
-	-	TRBJ1-4	TRBV6-5	TGTGCCAGCAGCAGACAGTCGATTAATGAAAAACTGTTTTTT	CASSRQSINEKLFF
once	TRBD2	TRBJ2-5	TRBV7-3	TGTGCCAGCAGCTCCACTAGCGGGAGAGGGGAGACCCAGTACTTC	CASSSTSGRGETQYF
-	TRBD2	TRBJ2-2	TRBV5-1	TGCGCCAGCAGCTTGGGAGTAGCGGGATACAGAGCCGGGGAGCTGTTTTTT	CASSLGVAGYRAGELFF
-	TRBD1	TRBJ2-3	TRBV11-2	TGTGCCAGCAGCTTAGATCTCCCCCGGACAGGGGGCAGCGATACGCAGTATTTT	CASSLDLPRTGGSDTQYF
-	-	TRBJ2-7	TRBV28	TGTGCCAGCAGTTTATCCGACAGGATGGCCTACGAGCAGTACTTC	CASSLSDRMAYEQYF
-	TRBD2	TRBJ2-1	TRBV18	TGTGCCAGCTCACCACCCCAAGCGGGGGTGTCCTACAATGAGCAGTTCTTC	CASSPPQAGVSYNEQFF
-	TRBD2	TRBJ2-3	TRBV7-9	TGTGCCAGCAGCTTAGGCCTAGCGGGCCTCACAGATACGCAGTATTTT	CASSLGLAGLTDTQYF
few	-	TRBJ2-7	TRBV10-2	TGCGCCAGCACGGCTAGCGACTCCTACGAGCAGTACTTC	CASTASDSYEQYF
-	TRBD2	TRBJ2-3	TRBV4-1	TGCGCCAGCAGCCAATATTCGGGACTAGCGGGGAATACTAGCACAGATACGCAGTATTTT	CASSQYSGLAGNTSTDTQYF
-	-	TRBJ1-1	TRBV5-1	TGCGCCAGCAGCTCCCTTACCTCGAGTCTCGCTGAAGCTTTCTTT	CASSSLTSSLAEAFF
-	-	TRBJ2-1	TRBV7-9	TGTGCCAGCAGTGGAGGGTCGTTCATCAATGAGCAGTTCTTC	CASSGGSFINEQFF
-	-	TRBJ1-3	TRBV5-1	TGCGCCAGCAGCCTAGGGACTTCTGGAAACACCATATATTTT	CASSLGTSGNTIYF
-	TRBD1	TRBJ2-4	TRBV5-1	TGCGCCAGCAGCCCAGGACAGGGTAACATTCAGTACTTC	CASSPGQGNIQYF
few	-	TRBJ1-1	TRBV28	TGTGCCAGCAGTCCCCCGTACCCCCGAGGAGCTTTCTTT	CASSPPYPRGAFF
few	TRBD1	TRBJ1-1	TRBV6-4	TGTGCCAGCACCCAGAAGCCCCAGGGGGACACTGAAGCTTTCTTT	CASTQKPQGDTEAFF
few	TRBD2	TRBJ2-1	TRBV19	TGTGCCACCTCAACCTCCGGGACTAGCTACAATGAGCAGTTCTTC	CATSTSGTSYNEQFF
-	TRBD1	TRBJ1-6	TRBV23-1	TGCGCCAGCAGTCAATCGGAAATCGGGACAGGGATCGGTTCACCCCTCCACTTT	CASSQSEIGTGIGSPLHF
-	TRBD1	TRBJ1-5	TRBV6-5	TGTGCCAGCAGGCGACAGGGGGGTCAGCCCCAGCATTTT	CASRRQGGQPQHF
-	-	TRBJ1-1	TRBV5-1	TGCGCCAGCAGCTTGGGGGGGCCAGAAGCTTTCTTT	CASSLGGPEAFF
once	TRBD1	TRBJ2-6	TRBV2	TGTGCCAGCAGGGACAGGCACACTCTCGGGGCCAACGTCCTGACTTTC	CASRDRHTLGANVLTF
-	-	TRBJ2-7	TRBV9	TGTGCCAGCAGCGTAGATCCAGCGCTGGAGCAGTACTTC	CASSVDPALEQYF
-	-	TRBJ1-5	TRBV28	TGTGCCAGCACCAGAACCGTTGTGAATTCTCAGCCCCAGCATTTT	CASTRTVVNSQPQHF
-	-	TRBJ1-1	TRBV19	TGTGCCAGTAGGGGCAGGGGAGGGAGCACTGAAGCTTTCTTT	CASRGRGGSTEAFF
-	TRBD2	TRBJ2-2	TRBV18	TGTGCTAGCTCACCTTTCGCGTCGGGAGGCGACACCGGGGAGCTGTTTTTT	CASSPFASGGDTGELFF
few	-	TRBJ1-1	TRBV2	TGTGCCAGCAGTGAAGACAGGGCAGTCACTGAAGCTTTCTTT	CASSEDRAVTEAFF
-	-	TRBJ1-2	TRBV11-1	TGTGCCAGCAGCCGACCGATTCGGCAAGCCCCCCGGGGCTACACCTTC	CASSRPIRQAPRGYTF
-	-	TRBJ1-2	TRBV28	TGTGCCAGCAGTTTAGGGACGCATGGAGCATATGGCTACACCTTC	CASSLGTHGAYGYTF
-	-	TRBJ1-5	TRBV9	TGTGCCAGCGCCCTAGGACCTAGCAATCAGCCCCAGCATTTT	CASALGPSNQPQHF
-	-	TRBJ2-3	TRBV7-9	TGTGCCAGCAGCCGCCGGACCACAGATACGCAGTATTTT	CASSRRTTDTQYF
-	TRBD1	TRBJ1-4	TRBV27	TGTGCCAGCAGTTCTTTACAGGGGGCTGAGAAACTGTTTTTT	CASSSLQGAEKLFF
once	TRBD1	TRBJ2-5	TRBV28	TGTGCCAGCAGTTCTCCGGGACAGGGGAAAGAGACCCAGTACTTC	CASSSPGQGKETQYF
-	-	TRBJ2-3	TRBV5-1	TGCGCCAGCAGCTTGGTCGCAACGAGGTACTCAGATACGCAGTATTTT	CASSLVATRYSDTQYF
-	TRBD2	TRBJ2-1	TRBV5-4	TGTGCCAGCAGACCTCTGGGAGGGGACTACAATGAGCAGTTCTTC	CASRPLGGDYNEQFF
-	-	TRBJ1-4	TRBV2	TGTGCCAGCAGTGAGTTTGGCAGTAACGAAAAACTGTTTTTT	CASSEFGSNEKLFF